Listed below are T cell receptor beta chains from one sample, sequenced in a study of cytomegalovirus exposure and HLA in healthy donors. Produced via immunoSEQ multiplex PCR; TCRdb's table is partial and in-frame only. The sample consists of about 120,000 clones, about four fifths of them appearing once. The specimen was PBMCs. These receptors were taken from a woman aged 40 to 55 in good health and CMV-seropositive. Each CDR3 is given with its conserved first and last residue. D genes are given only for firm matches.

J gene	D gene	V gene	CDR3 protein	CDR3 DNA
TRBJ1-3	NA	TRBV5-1	CASRGSTGISGNTIYF	TGCGCCAGCAGGGGATCGACCGGGATCTCTGGAAACACCATATATTTT
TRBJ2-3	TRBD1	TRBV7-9	CASTPTGSDTQYF	TGTGCCAGCACCCCGACAGGGTCAGATACGCAGTATTTT
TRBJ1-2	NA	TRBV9	CASSVTSPGEGWGGYTF	TGTGCCAGCAGCGTCACCTCACCAGGGGAGGGGTGGGGTGGCTACACCTTC
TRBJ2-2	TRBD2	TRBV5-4	CASRRLAGGPGELFF	TGTGCCAGCAGACGACTAGCGGGAGGTCCCGGGGAGCTGTTTTTT
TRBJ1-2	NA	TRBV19	CASSIFSGGKKEGYTF	TGTGCCAGTAGTATATTTTCCGGGGGAAAAAAAGAAGGCTACACCTTC
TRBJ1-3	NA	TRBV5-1	CASSSQDSGSGNTIYF	TGCGCCAGCAGCTCCCAGGACAGCGGCTCTGGAAACACCATATATTTT
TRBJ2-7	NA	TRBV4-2	CASSLGGLTYEQYF	TGTGCCAGCAGCCTTGGAGGCTTAACCTACGAGCAGTACTTC
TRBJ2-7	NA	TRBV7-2	CASSPSYEQYF	TGTGCCAGCAGCCCGAGCTACGAGCAGTACTTC
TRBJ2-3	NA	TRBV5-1	CASSLYVTDTQYF	TGCGCCAGCAGCTTGTATGTAACAGATACGCAGTATTTT
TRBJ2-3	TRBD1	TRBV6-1	CASSGTGADTQYF	TGTGCCAGCAGTGGCACAGGGGCAGATACGCAGTATTTT
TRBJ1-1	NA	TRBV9	CASSVEAQGEIDQAFF	TGTGCCAGCAGCGTAGAGGCCCAGGGCGAAATAGACCAAGCTTTCTTT
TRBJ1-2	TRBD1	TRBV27	CASSLRQGGRDGYTF	TGTGCCAGCAGTTTAAGGCAGGGGGGCAGAGATGGCTACACCTTC
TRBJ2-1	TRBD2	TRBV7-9	CASTTRGLAGEISYNEQFF	TGTGCCAGCACCACCCGCGGGCTAGCGGGAGAAATATCCTACAATGAGCAGTTCTTC
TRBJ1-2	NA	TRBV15	CATSRGRDTNYGYTF	TGTGCCACCAGCAGGGGACGGGACACAAATTATGGCTACACCTTC
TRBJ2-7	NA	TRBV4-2	CASSQETSYEQYF	TGTGCCAGCAGCCAAGAGACAAGCTACGAGCAGTACTTC
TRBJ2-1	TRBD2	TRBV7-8	CASSFGLAGESSYNEQFF	TGTGCCAGCAGCTTCGGACTAGCGGGAGAAAGCTCCTACAATGAGCAGTTCTTC